This section outlines one T cell receptor (beta chain) sequence together with its context. Sequencing used immunoSEQ multiplex PCR; TCRdb keeps in-frame clones, though not all of them. The table shows around 110,000 clones, with about 87% occurring only once. Germline V CDR1 and CDR2: MNHEY, SVGAGI. The V gene end was trimmed by 0 bases and the J gene end by 13 bases; junction bases not matched to a gene: 6. The CDR3 loop spans 14 amino acids. These data originate in a study of blood T cell repertoires in COVID-19. Specimen: peripheral blood. This clonotype was sampled from a man aged 50 to 60 with active or convalescent COVID-19. J is TRBJ2-1 and V is TRBV6-5; 10 positions match TRBD2. The CDR3 protein is CASSYSGLAAYQFF. The CDR3 nucleotides read TGTGCCAGCAGTTACTCAGGACTAGCGGCCTACCAGTTCTTC.